This T cell receptor (beta chain) is drawn from a study of early T cells in non-severe SARS-CoV-2 infection. This CDR3 is built from 14 residues. Germline CDR1 is SQVTM and CDR2 is ANQGSEA. V lost 3 bases to trimming and J lost 5 bases, with 16 bases between them. TCRdb analysed the 5' RACE reads with MiXCR anew, one entry per CDR3 protein. The data show tens of thousands of distinct CDR3 sequences, less than 15% seen once. This TCR was recovered from an adult who was a healthcare worker with PCR-confirmed SARS-CoV-2 infection or an uninfected control (not recorded which). The gene calls are TRBV29-1 and TRBJ2-5; the D gene is possibly TRBD1 (6 bases). Sequenced: whole blood. The CDR3 DNA reads as TGCAGCGTTGAGTGTGACAGGCCAATGGAGACCCAGTACTTC. It is translated as CSVECDRPMETQYF.